Here is one T cell receptor (beta chain) with its context. Its cognate antigen is unknown. Clones were sequenced by immunoSEQ multiplex PCR, and TCRdb holds only the in-frame ones, with some missing. The table records roughly 4,000 clones, over 85% of them present only once. This sample stems from a study of somatic mutations in cytotoxic T cells in rheumatoid arthritis. At the level of the study: Each patient's diagnosis was followed right away by a blood draw (30 ml EDTA), before any treatment.

General study results and limits: In about an eighth of the 65 patients, the largest CD8+ clone exceeded 20% of CD8+ cells. Researchers did not know the antigen targets of the expanded CD8+ clones. Rheumatoid arthritis patients and age-matched healthy controls showed no significant difference in CD8+ T-cell clonality.

The trim removed 0 bases at V and 5 bases at J, leaving 0 bases unmatched. Germline assignment: CDR1 SGHRS and CDR2 YFSETQ. This CDR3 has 13 residues. The sample consisted of CD8+ T cells sorted from blood. The origin of this receptor is a woman aged 60-75 years with rheumatoid arthritis. The chain employs TRBV5-1 and TRBJ2-5, with 8 bases matching TRBD1. The chain's CDR3 is CASSLGQGETQYF. CDR3 sequence (DNA): TGCGCCAGCAGCTTGGGACAGGGGGAGACCCAGTACTTC.